These 26 T cell receptor beta chains originate from one sample sequenced in a study of post-analysis software for immune sequencing data. The study's findings and limits: Five or six TRBV segments were significantly more frequent in patients than in controls. TRBV5-6, TRBV5-1 and TRBV20-1 were among these segments.

Their specific antigens are unknown. Unique molecular identifiers were present in the TCR beta cDNA libraries. One entry per CDR3 protein, called by TCRdb with MiXCR from the PCR reads. The profile shows hundreds of thousands of distinct CDR3 sequences, approximately 60% of them singletons. The sample comprised blood. These TCRs come from a girl aged 2 to 9 with multiple sclerosis.

The V gene is TRBV6-6, the J gene TRBJ2-3, with D possibly being TRBD1 (6 bases). Trimming took off 0 bases at V and 2 bases at J, with 9 bases between the two ends. The CDR3 runs 15 residues. Germline V lookup: CDR1 MNHNY, CDR2 SVGAGI (reference sequence). CDR3 in DNA: TGTGCCAGCAGTTACTCCGGACAGACCACAGATACGCAGTATTTT. Amino acid sequence: CASSYSGQTTDTQYF.

In DNA, the CDR3 is TGCAGCGTAGGCAGGGCTTCCTCCTACGAGCAGTACTTC. This sequence encodes CSVGRASSYEQYF. V gene TRBV29-1 combines with J gene TRBJ2-7, with D maybe TRBD1 (5 bases). The germline gives CDR1 SQVTM, CDR2 ANQGSEA. CDR3 length: 13 residues. V shed 6 bases and J shed 0 bases, with 12 bases lying between them.

The table lists this clonotype with a few counts. The chain recombines TRBV7-6 with TRBJ2-5; 12 nucleotides line up with TRBD1. The CDR3 consists of 15 residues. V dropped 4 bases and J dropped 5; count of bases not matched to a gene: 5. Germline lookup yields CDR1 SGHVS and CDR2 FNYEAQ. The CDR3, as DNA: TGTGCCAGCAGCTCCGGGACAGGGGGCCGGGAGACCCAGTACTTC. Its translation: CASSSGTGGRETQYF.

The chain combines TRBV10-2 with TRBJ2-7, with D perhaps matching TRBD1 or TRBD2 (5 bases each). Trimming left V 7 bases short and J 3 bases short, with 16 bases between. CDR1 WSHSY and CDR2 SAAADI come from the germline V gene. The CDR3 spans 14 residues. CDR3 DNA sequence: TGCGCCAGCATCACTCCGGGACCCTACTACGAGCAGTACTTC. This codes for CASITPGPYYEQYF.

This clonotype was seen a handful of times. The chain carries TRBV6-4 and TRBJ2-7, with D hard to call. This CDR3 is built from 15 residues. The germline V and J ends were trimmed by 4 bases and 0 bases, with 13 bases remaining between them. CDR1 MRHNA and CDR2 SNTAGT come from the germline V gene. This chain's CDR3 is CASSVDQSSSYEQYF. The CDR3, as DNA: TGTGCCAGCAGTGTTGACCAATCATCCTCCTACGAGCAGTACTTC.

Of note for this clonotype: The junction differs from germline at one of its ends, possibly a read error. The chain employs TRBV15 and TRBJ2-5; unclear D gene. Gene TRBJ2-7 matches the end of the DNA better, so the J call may be wrong. CDR3 length: 14 amino acids. From germline, CDR1 is LNHNV and CDR2 YYDKDF (reference sequence). The CDR3 nucleotides are TGTGCCACCATCAGAGATCAACAGAGCTACGAGCAGTACTTC. It specifies CATIRDQQSYEQYF.

This sequence joins TRBV20-1 and TRBJ2-3, with 9 bases aligning to TRBD2. The ends lost 0 bases at V and 1 base at J; junction bases unmatched: 2. The CDR3 contains 15 residues. CDR1 DFQATT and CDR2 SNEGSKA come from the germline V gene (reference sequence). CDR3 residues: CSAREAGGGTDTQYF. CDR3 in DNA: TGCAGTGCTAGAGAAGCGGGAGGTGGCACAGATACGCAGTATTTT.

The chain uses TRBV7-9 and TRBJ1-5, with 7 bases aligning to TRBD1. Germline V CDR1 and CDR2: SEHNR, FQNEAQ (reference sequence). The CDR3 is 15 amino acids. V was pared by 3 bases and J by 0 bases, with 2 bases of the junction left unmatched. The CDR3 reads CASSLAGGSNQPQHF. The CDR3 DNA sequence: TGTGCCAGCAGCTTGGCAGGGGGTAGCAATCAGCCCCAGCATTTT. Full variable domain (rest looked up from reference TRBV7-9 and TRBJ1-5): DTGVSQNPRHKITKRGQNVTFRCDPISEHNRLYWYRQTLGQGPEFLTYFQNEAQLEKSRLLSDRFSAERPKGSFSTLEIQRTEQGDSAMYLCASSLAGGSNQPQHFGDGTRLSIL.

This chain uses TRBV14 with TRBJ2-1, with 13 bases identical to TRBD2. Trimming removed 4 bases from V and 6 bases from J; junction bases left unmatched: 6. The germline V gene encodes CDR1 SGHDN and CDR2 FVKESK. The length of the CDR3 is 16 residues. The CDR3 reads CASSRPGLAGSNEQFF. The CDR3 DNA is TGTGCCAGCAGCCGCCCGGGACTAGCGGGAAGCAATGAGCAGTTCTTC.

In DNA form, the CDR3 reads TGTGCCAGCAGTTTTATGCAGGGAAGGGCAGATACGCAGTATTTT. Its protein is CASSFMQGRADTQYF. The rearrangement uses TRBV27 and TRBJ2-3; possibly TRBD1 for D (5 bases). The CDR3 runs 15 residues. V was clipped by 3 bases and J by 4 bases, with 14 bases between them. Germline V gene sequence: CDR1 MNHEY, CDR2 SMNVEV (reference sequence).

This clonotype was found a few times. The DNA for the CDR3 is TGCAGTGCTACGACTAGCGGGCCGAACAATGAGCAGTTCTTC. Translation: CSATTSGPNNEQFF. V and J are TRBV20-1 and TRBJ2-1; the match to TRBD2 covers 10 bases. Trimming cost V 4 bases and J 5 bases; bases outside gene matches: 5. The CDR3 sequence is 14 residues long. In germline, CDR1 is DFQATT, CDR2 SNEGSKA (reference sequence).

This clonotype was found a few times. The chain is built from TRBV20-1 and TRBJ2-1; D unresolved. The V end was cut by 3 bases, the J end by 0 bases, with 12 bases between. Germline V gene sequence: CDR1 DFQATT, CDR2 SNEGSKA (reference sequence). This CDR3 contains 15 residues. The chain's CDR3 is CSARVGMSSYNEQFF. The CDR3, as DNA: TGCAGTGCTAGGGTAGGGATGAGCTCCTACAATGAGCAGTTCTTC.

This clonotype was seen a few times. The chain carries TRBV29-1 and TRBJ2-7; TRBD2 agrees at 8 bases. Losses at the gene ends were 6 bases for V and 3 bases for J; bases not matched to a gene: 10. This CDR3 is built from 14 residues. Per germline, CDR1 SQVTM and CDR2 ANQGSEA. In nucleotides, the CDR3 is TGCAGCGTCTTACTAGCGGAGGGGGTCTACGAGCAGTACTTC. Protein: CSVLLAEGVYEQYF.

The chain joins TRBV10-3 to TRBJ2-1; weak D call: TRBD1 (6 bases). Per germline, CDR1 ENHRY and CDR2 SYGVKD. This CDR3 region has 14 residues. Deletions cut 7 bases from V and 1 base from J, with 11 bases between. CDR3 in DNA: TGTGCCATCACCGCAGGGGTTTCCTACAATGAGCAGTTCTTC. Translation: CAITAGVSYNEQFF.

The chain links TRBV20-1 to TRBJ1-2; no clear D gene. The CDR3 is made up of 12 amino acids. Trimming cost V 7 bases and J 4 bases, with 13 bases left between them. Germline V gene data show CDR1 as DFQATT and CDR2 as SNEGSKA (reference sequence). The CDR3 bases are TGCAGTGGGAGACGGGATGGCTATGGCTACACCTTC. This gives the protein CSGRRDGYGYTF.

This chain links TRBV10-3 with TRBJ2-7; D tentatively fits TRBD1 or TRBD2 (6 bases each). This CDR3 comprises 17 residues. Germline V gives CDR1 ENHRY, CDR2 SYGVKD. The V end was cut by 2 bases, the J end by 4 bases, with 21 bases between. The DNA for the CDR3 is TGTGCCATCAGTGAGCCTCGTTCTAAAGGGGGACTTTACGAGCAGTACTTC. Its protein is CAISEPRSKGGLYEQYF.

The chain is built from TRBV5-1 and TRBJ2-5; no firm D call. The germline CDR1 and CDR2 sequences are SGHRS and YFSETQ. CDR3 length: 14 amino acids. V shed 9 bases and J shed 2 bases, with 17 bases lying between them. The CDR3 nucleotides read TGCGCCACCAAGATGCAGCCTGGACAAGAGACCCAGTACTTC. Residues: CATKMQPGQETQYF.

V usage is TRBV6-5 and J usage is TRBJ2-1; a possible D gene is TRBD1 (5 bases). The CDR3 totals 16 residues. Trimming took off 4 bases at V and 3 bases at J, with 16 bases between the two ends. Germline CDR1 and CDR2: MNHEY and SVGAGI. CDR3 bases: TGTGCCAGCAGTTCTCTGAGCAGGGTGGACTACAATGAGCAGTTCTTC. Translation: CASSSLSRVDYNEQFF.

Remarks on this clonotype: Sequence at one end of the junction differs from germline and may be a read error. This chain joins TRBV7-2 and TRBJ2-1; a possible D gene is TRBD2 (7 bases). Germline CDR1 reads SGHTA; CDR2 reads FQGNSA. The CDR3 has 16 residues. The CDR3, as DNA: TGCGCCAGTTCATTAGTCGGAGGGGGGGCCTACAATGAGCAGTTCTTC. It encodes CASSLVGGGAYNEQFF.

This clonotype turned up a few times. The V and J genes are TRBV9 and TRBJ2-6, with D unresolved. The CDR3 covers 14 residues. V lost 6 bases and J lost 6, with 13 bases in between. Per the germline V gene, CDR1 is SGDLS and CDR2 is YYNGEE. The CDR3, as DNA: TGTGCCAGCACCACCGATTCCTTGGCCAACGTCCTGACTTTC. Translating it yields CASTTDSLANVLTF. Variable domain in full (rest from reference TRBV9 and TRBJ2-6): DSGVTQTPKHLITATGQRVTLRCSPRSGDLSVYWYQQSLDQGLQFLIQYYNGEERAKGNILERFSAQQFPDLHSELNLSSLELGDSALYFCASTTDSLANVLTFGAGSRLTVL.

The chain uses TRBV11-2 and TRBJ2-1; TRBD2 aligns across 10 bases. This CDR3 contains 15 residues. Germline values: CDR1 SGHAT, CDR2 FQNNGV. V shed 2 bases and J 5 bases; nucleotides not matched to a gene: 3. CDR3 region: CASSLLAGDDNEQFF. As DNA, the CDR3 is TGTGCCAGCAGCTTACTAGCGGGAGACGACAATGAGCAGTTCTTC.

The rearrangement joins TRBV6-1 to TRBJ2-5; 11 bases align to TRBD2. The assigned J gene may be wrong: the sequence end matches TRBJ2-7 better. The CDR3 loop spans 17 amino acids. Germline assignment: CDR1 MNHNS and CDR2 SASEGT. The CDR3 DNA is TGTGCCAGCAGTGAAGTGCACTCGGGACTAGCGGTATACGAGCAGTACTTC. Translation gives CASSEVHSGLAVYEQYF.

The rearrangement uses TRBV11-2 and TRBJ2-4; 7 bases align to TRBD1. The DNA end lines up better with TRBJ2-7; the J call may be wrong. Germline V gene data show CDR1 as SGHAT and CDR2 as FQNNGV. This CDR3 region has 14 residues. The CDR3 here is CASSPDRVNDEQYF. The CDR3 nucleotides are TGTGCCAGCAGCCCCGACAGGGTCAACGACGAGCAGTACTTC.

The V and J genes are TRBV13 and TRBJ2-1; D gene uncertain. CDR3 length: 12 residues. From germline, CDR1 is PRHDT and CDR2 FYEKMQ (reference sequence). V lost 6 bases and J lost 10, with 13 bases in between. The CDR3 spells CASSSDPEEQFF. DNA of the CDR3: TGTGCCAGCAGTTCCGACCCGGAGGAGCAGTTCTTC.

V usage is TRBV6-2 or TRBV6-3 and J usage is TRBJ2-1; 9 bases fit TRBD1. The germline CDR1 and CDR2 sequences are MNHEY and SVGEGT. J gave up 8 bases and V 2 bases, and 10 bases lay outside the gene matches. This CDR3 region has 16 residues. The DNA of the CDR3 is TGTGCCAGCAGTTACCCCATCTTACAGGGGGCGGATGAGCAGTTCTTC. This translates into CASSYPILQGADEQFF.

This clonotype has more than one count but fewer than ten. The CDR3 region has the DNA TGCAGTGCTACGGGACTAGCGGGACCAAGCTCCTACAATGAGCAGTTCTTC. As protein: CSATGLAGPSSYNEQFF. The rearrangement uses TRBV20-1 and TRBJ2-1, with TRBD2 matching 13 bases. CDR3 length equals 17 residues. The J segment lost 0 bases and the V segment lost 4 bases, leaving 6 bases of the junction unmatched. CDR1 and CDR2 from the germline V gene are DFQATT and SNEGSKA (reference sequence).